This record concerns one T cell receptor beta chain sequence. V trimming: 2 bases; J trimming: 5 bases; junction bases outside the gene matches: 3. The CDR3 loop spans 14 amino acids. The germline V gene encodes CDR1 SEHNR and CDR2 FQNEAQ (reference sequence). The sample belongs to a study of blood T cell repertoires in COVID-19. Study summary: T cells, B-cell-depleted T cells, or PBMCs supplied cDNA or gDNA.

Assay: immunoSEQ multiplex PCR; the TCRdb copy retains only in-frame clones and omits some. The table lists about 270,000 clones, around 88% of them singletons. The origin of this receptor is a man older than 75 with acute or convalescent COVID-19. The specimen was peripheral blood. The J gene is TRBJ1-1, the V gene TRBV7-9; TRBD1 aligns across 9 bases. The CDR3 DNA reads TGTGCCAGCAGCTTAACGACAGGGGGAACTGAAGCTTTCTTT. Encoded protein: CASSLTTGGTEAFF.